A selection of T cell receptor beta chains follows, all from one sample in a study of blood T cell repertoires in COVID-19. Data came from immunoSEQ multiplex PCR; TCRdb stores just in-frame clones and leaves some out. The top ten clones hold 10% to 15% of a sample with around 81,000 clones, 84% of them seen once. Sequenced material: peripheral blood. The source of these receptors is a human donor in a cohort sampled during active COVID-19. Each CDR3 is given with its conserved first and last residue. The D gene is left open where the match is weak. Size tells how often a clone was seen (once, few, many) or the class of an expanded clone, and some rows leave it out.

CDR3 DNA,CDR3 protein,clone size,D gene,V gene,J gene
TGTGCCAGCAGCCCGACAGCGACAGATACGCAGTATTTT,CASSPTATDTQYF,NA,NA,TRBV4-2,TRBJ2-3
TGTGCCAGCAGTGACGTTTATAGCAATCAGCCCCAGCATTTT,CASSDVYSNQPQHF,NA,NA,TRBV6-1,TRBJ1-5
TGCGCCAGTGCGAGGGACAATGGAAACACCATATATTTT,CASARDNGNTIYF,NA,NA,TRBV5-1,TRBJ1-3
TGTGCCAGCAGCCCGGGGGGATATAGCACAGATACGCAGTATTTT,CASSPGGYSTDTQYF,NA,TRBD2,TRBV5-4,TRBJ2-3
TGTGCCAGCTCACCAAATGGGGGGTCCTCTGGAAACACCATATATTTT,CASSPNGGSSGNTIYF,NA,NA,TRBV18,TRBJ1-3
TGTGCCAGCAGCTTAACTCAGGGGGATTCACCCCTCCACTTT,CASSLTQGDSPLHF,few,TRBD1,TRBV7-3,TRBJ1-6
TGCGCCAGCAGCTCCGACAGGGGTCGTTACAATGAGCAGTTCTTC,CASSSDRGRYNEQFF,NA,TRBD1,TRBV5-1,TRBJ2-1
TGTGCCAGCAGCCCAGGGACAGGGGGTAACTACGAGCAGTACTTC,CASSPGTGGNYEQYF,NA,TRBD1,TRBV6-5,TRBJ2-7
TGTGCCAGTAGTACGGACAGCCGCATGAACACTGAAGCTTTCTTT,CASSTDSRMNTEAFF,NA,NA,TRBV19,TRBJ1-1
TGTGCCAGCAGCCCGGGGACAGGGAACTATGGCTACACCTTC,CASSPGTGNYGYTF,NA,TRBD1,TRBV5-4,TRBJ1-2
TGTGCCAGTACCGCCGGACAGGGGAGCTCCTACGAGCAGTACTTC,CASTAGQGSSYEQYF,NA,TRBD1,TRBV19,TRBJ2-7
TGTGCCAGCAGCCCCCGGACAGGTTCTGACACGCTCCACTACGAGCAGTACTTC,CASSPRTGSDTLHYEQYF,NA,TRBD1,TRBV27,TRBJ2-7
TGCGCCAGCAGTGAGACTCCGGGGGACGCGCAGTTCTTC,CASSETPGDAQFF,few,NA,TRBV10-1,TRBJ2-1
TGCGCCAGCAGCTTGGCAGGAATGGCGTCCTATAATTCACCCCTCCACTTT,CASSLAGMASYNSPLHF,few,NA,TRBV5-1,TRBJ1-6
TGTGCCAGCAGCTTGGGGGCGGGTGGCCCCACAGATACGCAGTATTTT,CASSLGAGGPTDTQYF,NA,NA,TRBV5-5,TRBJ2-3
TGCAGCGCGGACCTGACAGGGAGGCATGGCTACACCTTC,CSADLTGRHGYTF,NA,TRBD1,TRBV29-1,TRBJ1-2
TGTGCCAGCAGCTTAGGACAGGGCTATGGCTACACCTTC,CASSLGQGYGYTF,NA,TRBD1,TRBV11-2,TRBJ1-2
TGTGCCACCAGCAGTGTGGATACCGGGGGGGACCAGCCCCAGCATTTT,CATSSVDTGGDQPQHF,NA,NA,TRBV15,TRBJ1-5
TGTGCCAGCAGTGAACGGCAGGCGATCTATAATTCACCCCTCCACTTT,CASSERQAIYNSPLHF,NA,NA,TRBV2,TRBJ1-6
TGTGCCAGCAGCTCTCGGGGGACAGGGGTCGAAAAACTGTTTTTT,CASSSRGTGVEKLFF,NA,TRBD1,TRBV7-9,TRBJ1-4
TGTGCCAGCAGCCAAACATCAGGGTCAGGGGGCTACACCTTC,CASSQTSGSGGYTF,NA,NA,TRBV3-1/TRBV3-2,TRBJ1-2
TGTGCCAGCTCACCACCGGTCGTGACAGGGCTCGAGCAGTACTTC,CASSPPVVTGLEQYF,NA,TRBD1,TRBV18,TRBJ2-7
TGCGCCAGCAGCTTGGGGGCAGCCTACGAGCAGTACTTC,CASSLGAAYEQYF,NA,NA,TRBV5-1,TRBJ2-7
TGTGCCAGCACCCCGAGGGTAACCGGGGAGCTGTTTTTT,CASTPRVTGELFF,NA,NA,TRBV6-2/TRBV6-3,TRBJ2-2
TGTGCCAGCAGCCAAGCAGATACCCCGCAGGTGAACACTGAAGCTTTCTTT,CASSQADTPQVNTEAFF,NA,NA,TRBV4-2,TRBJ1-1
TGTGCCAGCAGTTTTAGTGGAGAAGGGGGTCCCCAGCATTTT,CASSFSGEGGPQHF,NA,NA,TRBV28,TRBJ1-5
TGTGCAAGTCGCTTCAGGACAGTTGACTATGGCTACACCTTC,CASRFRTVDYGYTF,NA,NA,TRBV12-2,TRBJ1-2
TGTGCCACCAGCAACATAGGGGGGAACACTGAAGCTTTCTTT,CATSNIGGNTEAFF,NA,NA,TRBV15,TRBJ1-1
TGTGCCAGCAGCTTAACAGGACAGGGCGACTACGAGCAGTACTTC,CASSLTGQGDYEQYF,NA,TRBD1,TRBV7-3,TRBJ2-7
TGTGCCAGCAGTTTACGGTCTAGCGGGCTAGACACAGATACGCAGTATTTT,CASSLRSSGLDTDTQYF,NA,TRBD2,TRBV27,TRBJ2-3
TGTGCCACCAGTGATCCGAACGGGATCAACTACAATGAGCAGTTCTTC,CATSDPNGINYNEQFF,NA,NA,TRBV24-1,TRBJ2-1
TGTGCCAGCAGCTTAGACAGGGGGGACGAGCAGTACTTC,CASSLDRGDEQYF,NA,TRBD1,TRBV5-4,TRBJ2-7
TGTGCCATCAGGACAGGTTCCCAGGGCTACGAGCAGTACTTC,CAIRTGSQGYEQYF,NA,NA,TRBV10-3,TRBJ2-7
TGTGCCAGCAGCGGGGACAGGGTCGAAAACAATGAGCAGTTCTTC,CASSGDRVENNEQFF,NA,TRBD1,TRBV6-5,TRBJ2-1
TGTGCCTGGATCCAGGGCAACGGAAACACCATATATTTT,CAWIQGNGNTIYF,NA,NA,TRBV30,TRBJ1-3
TGTGCCACCAGTGATAGAGATTCGCCCCAGCATTTT,CATSDRDSPQHF,NA,NA,TRBV24-1,TRBJ1-5
TGTGCCAGCAGCCCCTTCCCGGGTACGCAGTATTTT,CASSPFPGTQYF,NA,NA,TRBV3-1/TRBV3-2,TRBJ2-3